The entry below gives a single T cell receptor (beta chain) sequence along with its context. The data derive from a study of blood T cell repertoires in COVID-19. Across the whole study: Whether acute or convalescent, the COVID-19 samples came from the United States, Italy and Spain. PBMCs, B-cell-depleted T cells, or T cells provided the cDNA or gDNA that made up the material.

V dropped 2 bases and J dropped 4; count of bases not matched to a gene: 5. Germline CDR1 and CDR2: SGHTS and YDEGEE. This CDR3 comprises 14 residues. Original processing methods: Estimation of nucleated cell counts was performed using reference gene primer amplification. The protocol was immunoSEQ multiplex PCR, while the TCRdb copy is restricted to in-frame clones and leaves out a portion. That table furnishes V, J and clone size, whereas the DNA furnished D and trimming. The data show about 160,000 clones, 82% seen once. Seattle cases were enrolled at active infection and followed longitudinally. The sample comprised peripheral blood. This clonotype originated in a woman aged 40 to 55 with COVID-19, enrolled during active disease. This rearrangement joins TRBV5-8 to TRBJ1-2, with 7 positions matching TRBD1. In DNA, the CDR3 is TGTGCCAGCAGCTTACAGGGGCAGGGCTATGGCTACACCTTC. It specifies CASSLQGQGYGYTF.